Listed below are T cell receptor beta chains from one sample, sequenced in a study of PD-L1 blockade in urothelial cancer. Some clones are missing from TCRdb's copy, which holds only in-frame ones; the method was immunoSEQ multiplex PCR. This sample carries around 120,000 clones, around 82% of them seen once, and the ten largest clones take approximately 2.4%. The source was PBMCs, collected around atezolizumab (anti-PD-L1) treatment. The receptors here all came from a man aged 45 to 65 with urothelial cancer. CDR3s include the opening cysteine and the closing phenylalanine or tryptophan. D genes are given only for firm matches. Clone size appears in some rows only: once, few, many, or a class for an expanded clone.

v_call	j_call	d_call	clone_size	cdr3_aa	cdr3_nt
TRBV2	TRBJ1-5	.	.	CASSGIKEEPQHF	TGTGCCAGCAGTGGAATCAAGGAGGAGCCCCAGCATTTT
TRBV6-1	TRBJ2-7	.	.	CASTPGGQNYEQYF	TGTGCCAGCACTCCCGGGGGACAGAACTACGAGCAGTACTTC
TRBV7-2	TRBJ2-2	TRBD2	.	CASSSFGREDGELFF	TGTGCCAGCAGCTCTTTCGGGCGGGAGGACGGGGAGCTGTTTTTT
TRBV5-1	TRBJ1-2	TRBD1	.	CASSLEETGGLTF	TGCGCCAGCAGCTTGGAGGAGACAGGGGGCCTCACCTTC
TRBV19	TRBJ2-7	.	few	CASRAKNYEQYF	TGTGCCAGTAGAGCCAAGAACTACGAGCAGTACTTC
TRBV5-4	TRBJ2-1	TRBD2	once	CASSILTSGRRNNEQFF	TGTGCCAGCAGCATACTGACTAGCGGGAGGCGCAACAATGAGCAGTTCTTC
TRBV30	TRBJ1-5	TRBD1	.	CAWSEPGTGSQPQHF	TGTGCCTGGAGCGAACCCGGGACAGGGTCTCAGCCCCAGCATTTT
TRBV11-3	TRBJ2-7	.	.	CASRYRRLASYEQYF	TGTGCCAGCAGATATAGACGGCTAGCTTCCTACGAGCAGTACTTC
TRBV30	TRBJ2-3	.	.	CAWSVQGPDTQYF	TGTGCCTGGAGTGTACAGGGACCAGATACGCAGTATTTT
TRBV6-5	TRBJ2-1	.	.	CASSYDRRVNEQFF	TGTGCCAGCAGTTATGATAGGCGGGTCAATGAGCAGTTCTTC
TRBV5-1	TRBJ2-7	TRBD1	.	CASQTIGGASEQYF	TGCGCCAGCCAAACTATAGGGGGCGCGAGCGAGCAGTACTTC
TRBV19	TRBJ2-7	.	.	CASSVGQGHEQYF	TGTGCCAGTAGTGTGGGACAAGGGCACGAGCAGTACTTC
TRBV19	TRBJ2-3	.	.	CASSLTTDTQYF	TGTGCCAGTAGCCTGACAACAGATACGCAGTATTTT
TRBV5-4	TRBJ2-3	TRBD2	.	CASRKLADTDTQYF	TGTGCCAGCAGAAAACTAGCGGACACAGATACGCAGTATTTT
TRBV6-4	TRBJ2-2	.	.	CASSDSGETGELFF	TGTGCCAGCAGTGACTCGGGAGAAACCGGGGAGCTGTTTTTT
TRBV6-5	TRBJ1-1	TRBD1	once	CASSYEGGITEAFF	TGTGCCAGCAGTTACGAAGGGGGCATCACTGAAGCTTTCTTT
TRBV28	TRBJ1-5	TRBD1	.	CASSRGQAGNQPQHF	TGTGCCAGCAGCCGGGGACAGGCCGGGAATCAGCCCCAGCATTTT
TRBV4-1	TRBJ1-4	.	.	CASSPRSFPGEKLFF	TGCGCCAGCAGCCCCCGGTCTTTCCCGGGAGAAAAACTGTTTTTT
TRBV6-1	TRBJ2-3	.	.	CASSEPHGLDTQYF	TGTGCCAGCAGTGAGCCGCACGGGTTAGATACGCAGTATTTT
TRBV7-2	TRBJ2-5	.	.	CASSLKRRETQYF	TGTGCCAGCAGCTTAAAGAGGCGGGAGACCCAGTACTTC
TRBV7-2	TRBJ1-1	TRBD1	.	CASSPRQGRTEAFF	TGTGCCAGCAGCCCCCGACAGGGACGGACTGAAGCTTTCTTT
TRBV15	TRBJ1-4	TRBD1	.	CATSKRQGLGEKLFF	TGTGCCACCAGCAAACGACAGGGTTTAGGTGAAAAACTGTTTTTT
TRBV5-6	TRBJ1-1	.	.	CASSLVSAGLYEAFF	TGTGCCAGCAGCTTGGTCTCCGCAGGGCTGTATGAAGCTTTCTTT
TRBV10-3	TRBJ2-7	TRBD1	.	CATGTGGSYEQYF	TGTGCCACCGGGACAGGAGGCTCCTACGAGCAGTACTTC
TRBV28	TRBJ1-1	.	.	CASSFAWRTEAFF	TGTGCCAGCAGTTTTGCGTGGAGGACTGAAGCTTTCTTT
TRBV21-1	TRBJ1-1	.	.	CASSPRVGATEAFF	TGTGCCAGCAGTCCAAGGGTGGGGGCGACTGAAGCTTTCTTT
TRBV28	TRBJ1-2	.	.	CASSLTARTAYGYTF	TGTGCCAGCAGTTTAACTGCTCGGACAGCCTATGGCTACACCTTC
TRBV19	TRBJ1-2	.	.	CAGYREIYGYTF	TGTGCCGGTTACAGGGAAATCTATGGCTACACCTTC
TRBV2	TRBJ1-2	.	.	CASSDMGGPTGYTF	TGTGCCAGCAGTGATATGGGAGGCCCTACGGGCTACACCTTC
TRBV6-5	TRBJ2-1	TRBD2	.	CASRVGLADYNEQFF	TGTGCCAGCAGAGTGGGACTAGCGGATTACAATGAGCAGTTCTTC
TRBV13	TRBJ1-1	TRBD1	.	CASSRTITGTGYDGQTEAFF	TGTGCCAGCAGCCGAACTATAACCGGGACAGGGTACGACGGTCAAACTGAAGCTTTCTTT
TRBV5-1	TRBJ2-2	TRBD2	.	CASSLGLAGVSGELFF	TGCGCCAGCAGCTTGGGACTAGCGGGAGTGTCCGGGGAGCTGTTTTTT
TRBV18	TRBJ1-3	TRBD1	.	CASSPPTGTNTIYF	TGTGCCAGCTCACCACCGACAGGGACAAACACCATATATTTT